These 20 T cell receptor beta chains originate from one sample sequenced in a study of T-cell reconstitution after alpha-beta-depleted transplantation in children. It was with unique molecular identifiers that the TCRbeta library was prepared. In TCRdb, the PCR reads were re-called with MiXCR into one record per CDR3 protein. The sample lists about 610,000 distinct CDR3 sequences; about 10% were seen once. The sequencing used PBMCs from the stem cell graft donor, collected from the stem cell graft. These receptors all stem from a human donor who donated a stem cell graft to a child with acute myeloid leukemia.

This clonotype was observed at least ten times. This chain joins TRBV6-1 and TRBJ1-6, with TRBD1 matching 7 bases. Germline V gene lookup returns CDR1 MNHNS and CDR2 SASEGT. The V and J ends lost 4 bases and 7 bases, in that order; junction bases with no gene match: 4. This CDR3 contains 14 residues. The CDR3 spells CASSGRQGNSPLHF. The CDR3 nucleotides are TGTGCCAGCAGTGGAAGACAGGGAAATTCACCCCTCCACTTT.

This clonotype was seen more than once but under ten times. This rearrangement joins TRBV4-3 to TRBJ1-1; possibly TRBD1 for D (5 bases). Germline-derived CDR1 and CDR2 are LGHNA and YSLEER. The germline V and J ends were trimmed by 4 bases and 1 base, with 10 bases remaining between them. The CDR3 has 14 residues. CDR3 DNA sequence: TGCGCCAGCAGCCGGTCCGGACAGAACACTGAAGCTTTCTTT. It specifies CASSRSGQNTEAFF.

Many counts were recorded for this clonotype. The chain recombines TRBV20-1 with TRBJ2-5; a possible D gene is TRBD2 (5 bases). V lost 0 bases and J lost 1, with 9 bases in between. Germline CDR1 and CDR2: DFQATT and SNEGSKA (reference sequence). This CDR3 is 14 amino acids long. The CDR3 sequence is CSAREGGLQETQYF. The DNA for the CDR3 is TGCAGTGCTAGAGAGGGCGGACTCCAAGAGACCCAGTACTTC.

This clonotype came up many times. This sequence joins TRBV20-1 and TRBJ2-2; no firm D call. Per germline, CDR1 DFQATT and CDR2 SNEGSKA (reference sequence). V was cut by 8 bases and J by 1 base, with 20 bases left in between. The CDR3 spans 16 residues. This CDR3 reads CSPSPPRRMNTGELFF. The CDR3 DNA sequence: TGCAGTCCATCTCCTCCGCGACGGATGAACACCGGGGAGCTGTTTTTT.

This clonotype was found a few times. This chain joins TRBV7-3 and TRBJ2-1; D is possibly TRBD2 (5 bases). The germline V and J ends were trimmed by 5 bases and 4 bases, with 12 bases remaining between them. The CDR3 loop spans 14 amino acids. Per germline, CDR1 SGHTA and CDR2 FQGTGA. Here the CDR3 reads CASSPQERYNEQFF. The CDR3 region has the DNA TGTGCCAGCAGCCCTCAGGAGCGGTACAATGAGCAGTTCTTC.

This rearrangement joins TRBV20-1 to TRBJ2-7; 11 bases fit TRBD2. The V gene end was trimmed by 6 bases and the J gene end by 7 bases; junction bases not matched to a gene: 17. The germline V gene encodes CDR1 DFQATT and CDR2 SNEGSKA (reference sequence). The length of the CDR3 is 16 residues. The CDR3 protein is CSAAGLADTSSGEQYF. The CDR3 nucleotides are TGCAGTGCAGCGGGACTAGCGGATACGAGTTCGGGGGAGCAGTACTTC.

V and J are TRBV12-3 or TRBV12-4 and TRBJ1-5; a weak D match, TRBD1 (5 bases). Trimming removed 6 bases from V and 7 bases from J, with 19 bases in between. The CDR3 has 15 residues. CDR3 DNA: TGTGCCAGCAGCGCTGGTATTGGACCAGGGCAGCCCCAGCATTTT. This gives the protein CASSAGIGPGQPQHF.

This clonotype was observed a handful of times. The chain uses TRBV20-1 and TRBJ1-2; D gene ambiguous. Germline CDR1 DFQATT, CDR2 SNEGSKA (reference sequence). V gave up 6 bases and J gave up 6 bases, with 5 bases separating them. This CDR3 has 9 residues. The CDR3 DNA reads as TGCAGTGCGGACCATGGCTACACCTTC. Protein sequence: CSADHGYTF.

This clonotype has a count of ten or more. This rearrangement joins TRBV20-1 to TRBJ1-1, with 9 bases identical to TRBD1. V lost 1 base to trimming and J lost 1 base; unmatched junction nucleotides: 10. This CDR3 is built from 17 residues. Germline loops: CDR1 DFQATT, CDR2 SNEGSKA (reference sequence). As DNA, the CDR3 is TGCAGTGCTAGAGGACCGGGACAGGGTGTGTGGAACACTGAAGCTTTCTTT. It specifies CSARGPGQGVWNTEAFF.

Only a few counts were recorded for this clonotype. V and J are TRBV12-3 or TRBV12-4 and TRBJ2-7; 14 bases align to TRBD2. This CDR3 has 14 residues. Losses at the gene ends were 5 bases for V and 7 bases for J; bases not matched to a gene: 4. CDR3 amino acids: CASSVGTSGREQYF. The CDR3 DNA sequence: TGTGCCAGCAGTGTTGGGACTAGCGGGAGAGAGCAGTACTTC.

This clonotype has only one observation. The CDR3 protein is CASQRDVTDTQYF. Written as DNA, the CDR3 is TGTGCCAGCCAGCGGGACGTTACAGATACGCAGTATTTT. This sequence joins TRBV12-3 or TRBV12-4 and TRBJ2-3, with TRBD2 matching over 7 bases. The CDR3 extends over 13 amino acids. The junction had 5 bases not matched to a gene; V was cut back by 8 bases and J by 3 bases.

This clonotype showed up many times. The chain is built from TRBV29-1 and TRBJ2-5, with 12 nucleotides matching TRBD2. The germline V gene encodes CDR1 SQVTM and CDR2 ANQGSEA. J lost 1 base, V lost 4 bases, and 7 bases had no gene match. This CDR3 has 16 amino acids. DNA of the CDR3: TGCAGCGTTGCGTCTCCTAGCGGGAGGGGCCAAGAGACCCAGTACTTC. It translates to CSVASPSGRGQETQYF.

This clonotype occurred many times. The genes are TRBV29-1 and TRBJ2-7; 7 bases map to TRBD2. Germline CDR1 and CDR2: SQVTM and ANQGSEA. The CDR3 sequence is 12 residues long. The ends lost 5 bases at V and 3 bases at J; junction bases unmatched: 4. This CDR3 is CSVRAGVYEQYF. The CDR3 bases are TGCAGCGTTAGGGCGGGAGTCTACGAGCAGTACTTC.

This rearrangement joins TRBV4-2 to TRBJ2-1, with D perhaps matching TRBD2 (6 bases). V was cut by 2 bases and J by 6 bases, with 11 bases left in between. Per the germline V gene, CDR1 is LGHNA and CDR2 is YNFKEQ. This CDR3 spans 14 amino acids. CDR3 loop: CASSQRLDLNEQFF. For the CDR3, the DNA is TGTGCCAGCAGCCAAAGACTAGACCTCAATGAGCAGTTCTTC.

This clonotype was seen more than once but under ten times. This sequence joins TRBV28 and TRBJ2-1, with 11 positions matching TRBD1. V gave up 7 bases and J gave up 12 bases; unmatched junction bases: 8. CDR1 and CDR2 (germline): MDHEN, SYDVKM. CDR3 length: 13 amino acids. The CDR3 DNA reads TGTGCCAGCACCTGGGGGACAGGGGGACCGCAGTTCTTC. As protein: CASTWGTGGPQFF.

This clonotype occurred a few times. V gene TRBV6-2 or TRBV6-3 combines with J gene TRBJ2-3, with 10 bases lining up with TRBD2. This CDR3 has 18 residues. V lost 0 bases and J lost 5; bases outside the gene matches: 11. The germline V gene has CDR1 MNHEY and CDR2 SVGEGT. The CDR3 DNA follows: TGTGCCAGCAGTTACTCCCCTCCGGGACTAGCGAGCGGAGATACGCAGTATTTT. Translating gives CASSYSPPGLASGDTQYF.

In its sample, this clonotype was seen many times. Relative to the germline gene, one junction end is altered; a read error may explain this. The chain carries TRBV5-1 and TRBJ2-3; 7 bases agree with TRBD2. Germline CDR1 is SGHRS and CDR2 is YFSETQ. The CDR3 runs 15 residues. For the CDR3, the DNA is TGTGCCAGCAGTTTGGATAGCGGGAGCACAGATACGCAGTATTTT. It codes for CASSLDSGSTDTQYF.

CDR3 nucleotide sequence: TGTGCCAGCAGCTACAGGGGGGGGGGCACTGAAGCTTTCTTT. Protein sequence: CASSYRGGGTEAFF. V usage is TRBV14 and J usage is TRBJ1-1, with 8 bases that match TRBD1. Per germline, CDR1 SGHDN and CDR2 FVKESK. This CDR3 comprises 14 residues. V lost 5 bases and J lost 4; bases outside the gene matches: 6.

There are a few counts of this clonotype. This chain's CDR3 is CASSQGRTSPYQETQYF. The CDR3 bases are TGTGCCAGCAGCCAAGGAAGGACTAGCCCGTACCAAGAGACCCAGTACTTC. The rearrangement joins TRBV14 to TRBJ2-5; TRBD2 matches at 8 bases. Germline V lookup: CDR1 SGHDN, CDR2 FVKESK. The CDR3 consists of 17 residues. J gave up 0 bases and V 1 base, and 7 bases lay outside the gene matches.

This rearrangement joins TRBV7-9 to TRBJ2-1; D is perhaps TRBD2 (6 bases). Germline V gives CDR1 SEHNR, CDR2 FQNEAQ (reference sequence). The V gene lost 8 bases and the J gene lost 8 bases, with 10 bases spanning the gap. The CDR3 is 11 amino acids. The CDR3 loop is CASRLVDEQFF. The CDR3 bases are TGTGCCAGCCGACTAGTAGATGAGCAGTTCTTC.